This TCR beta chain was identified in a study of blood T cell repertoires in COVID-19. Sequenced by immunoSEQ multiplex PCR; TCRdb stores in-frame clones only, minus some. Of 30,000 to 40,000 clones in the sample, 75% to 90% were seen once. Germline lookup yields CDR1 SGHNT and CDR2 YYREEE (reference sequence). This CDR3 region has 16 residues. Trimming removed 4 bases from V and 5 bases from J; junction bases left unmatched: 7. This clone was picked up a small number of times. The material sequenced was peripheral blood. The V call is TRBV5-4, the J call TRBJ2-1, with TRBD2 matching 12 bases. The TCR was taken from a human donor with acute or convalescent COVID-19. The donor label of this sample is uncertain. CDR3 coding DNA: TGTGCCAGCAGCAAGACCTCTAGCGGGGGGGACAATGAGCAGTTCTTC. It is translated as CASSKTSSGGDNEQFF.